This TCR beta chain originates from a study of T cells in Graves' hyperthyroidism and ophthalmopathy (dated by TCRdb to 2018 to 2020). At the level of the whole study: Peripheral blood samples were taken at initial diagnosis, before any treatment was given. Prospective prediction of ophthalmopathy was tested in an independent validation cohort of approximately 19 hyperthyroidism patients and 17 patients who later progressed to ophthalmopathy. The 100 or so discovery patients were randomly split 7:3 into training and test sets. After sampling, hyperthyroidism patients received methimazole starting at 30 mg daily, and ophthalmopathy patients received high-dose intravenous methylprednisolone. TCR Vbeta CDR3 sequencing of 120 to 150 peripheral blood samples (roughly 41 ophthalmopathy, 75 hyperthyroidism and some 17 progressor patients) is reported in the paper. A discovery cohort of approximately 97 patients, fewer than 50 with Graves' ophthalmopathy and approximately 57 with stable Graves' hyperthyroidism, was used to find distinguishing TCR V-J signatures. In addition, the study compared T-cell repertoires in thyroid tissue and in blood from roughly six Graves' hyperthyroidism patients.

CDR1 and CDR2 were assigned from the germline V gene (reference sequence) as SEHNR and FQNEAQ. Reading from cysteine to phenylalanine, the CDR3 counts 13 amino acids. The retained sequence is limited to the CDR3, 39 bases, with the frame set at the first base. V is pared back by 6 bases and J by 6 bases, with 11 bases lying between the germline termini. Amplification of TCR beta CDR3 regions was carried out from RNA transcripts. For the first round of RT-PCR on the TCR CDR3, the HTBI primer set was used together with the Qiagen OneStep RT-PCR kit. The libraries were constructed in a second round of multiplex PCR and then size-selected and purified. The libraries were sequenced on an Illumina HiSeq2000 using paired-end 100 bp reads. On the authors' methods: SOAPnuke was used to process the raw data, throwing out any read that contained adapters or uncalled bases, had a mean Phred below 15, or lacked an exact constant-primer or identifier match. COPE v1.2.5 was used to merge the high-quality paired reads, and each unique nucleotide sequence was defined as a clonotype. MiTCR v1.1 was used to align the clonotypes against IMGT TRBV, TRBD and TRBJ reference segments. Only V-J combinations with frequency above 0.0001, covering about 99% of repertoires, were analysed. The TCS score was defined as the ratio of F50 (clonal expansion) to E x V (chaos), calculated using BLOSUM62-based TCRdist between CDR3 peptides within each V-J. Welch's t-statistics and random forest reduced 514 V-J features to roughly 13, which were used in a naive Bayes classifier (R e1071). TCRdb itself trimmed the public reads at Q25 with fastp, ran MiXCR and retained productive beta chains. Duplicate CDR3 protein sequences are folded into a single record with the most common DNA and genes. TCRdb's processing, not the authors' own work, is the source of the V and J calls. In all, the sample holds more than 150,000 distinct CDR3 sequences, and approximately 15% of those were seen once. In total, the top ten clones hold under 35% of the sample.

In this sample, this clonotype turned up many times. Its antigen is not yet known. One base away there is no much larger clone; base qualities are not given. Graves' hyperthyroidism was defined as stable when no progression to ophthalmopathy occurred over 18 months of follow-up. Hyperthyroidism patients were aged 18 to 65 years and newly diagnosed, with disease duration of less than 2 months. Exclusion was applied to patients with uncontrolled infections, other autoimmune diseases, pregnancy or lactation. Diagnoses were based on clinical symptoms, serum thyroxine and TRAb, thyroid ultrasound and orbital computed tomography. PBMCs were separated from roughly 10 ml of fresh peripheral blood using Ficoll-Paque density gradient centrifugation. Trizol reagent was used to extract total RNA, and RNA quality was then checked on an Agilent 2100 Bioanalyzer. Beyond this particular receptor, the publication reports: During validation, the model predicted progression to ophthalmopathy a median of approximately 6 months ahead of onset, with just under 71% sensitivity and 72.22% specificity. Ophthalmopathy was separated from stable hyperthyroidism by a 13 V-J signature model, with approximately 86% sensitivity and roughly 81% specificity obtained in cross-validation and 80%/75% obtained in testing. Blood samples also contained most of the expanded thyroid clonotypes (frequency above 0.001), which suggests that blood repertoires may reflect thyroid immune responses. No statistical method was used to set the sample size in advance, and investigators knew the group allocation.

The source material was blood. The chain employs TRBV7-9 and TRBJ2-2, with the D gene not clear enough to name. The TCR comes from a woman aged 45-59 years with Graves' hyperthyroidism. The CDR3 here reads CASSPYLAGELFF. The sequenced DNA is TGTGCCAGCAGTCCCTATCTAGCCGGGGAGCTGTTTTTT.